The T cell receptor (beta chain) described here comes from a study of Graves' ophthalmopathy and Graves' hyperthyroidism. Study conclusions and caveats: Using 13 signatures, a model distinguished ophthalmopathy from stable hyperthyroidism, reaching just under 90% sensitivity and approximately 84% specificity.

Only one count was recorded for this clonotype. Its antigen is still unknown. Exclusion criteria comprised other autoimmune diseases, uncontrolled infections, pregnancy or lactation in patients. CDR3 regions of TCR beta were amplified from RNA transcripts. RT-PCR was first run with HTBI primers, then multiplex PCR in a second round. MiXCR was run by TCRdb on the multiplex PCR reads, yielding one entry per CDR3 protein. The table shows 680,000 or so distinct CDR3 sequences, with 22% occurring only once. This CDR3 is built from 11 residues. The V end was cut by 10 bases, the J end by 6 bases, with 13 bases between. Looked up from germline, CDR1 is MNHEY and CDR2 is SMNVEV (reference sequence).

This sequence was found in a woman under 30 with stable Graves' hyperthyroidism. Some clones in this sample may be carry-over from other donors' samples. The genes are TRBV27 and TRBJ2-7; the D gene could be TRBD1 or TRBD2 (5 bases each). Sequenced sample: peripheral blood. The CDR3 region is CAISRGGEQYF. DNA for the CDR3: TGTGCCATCTCGAGGGGTGGCGAGCAGTACTTC.